This passage covers 7 T cell receptor beta chains from one sample sequenced in a study of blood T cell repertoires in COVID-19. TCRdb's copy holds only in-frame clones and misses some; the assay was immunoSEQ multiplex PCR. The sample has 310,000 or so clones, around 87% seen once; the top ten hold about 1.5%. Material: PBMCs or T cells enriched from blood (not recorded which). Every receptor here comes from a woman between 18 and 29 years old with acute COVID-19.

CDR3 sequence reads: CAIKGVSVNTEAFF. For the CDR3, the DNA is TGTGCCATCAAAGGCGTCAGCGTGAACACTGAAGCTTTCTTT. The genes are TRBV10-3 and TRBJ1-1; no firm D call. The length of the CDR3 is 14 residues. V was clipped by 7 bases and J by 0 bases, with 12 bases between them. The germline V gene encodes CDR1 ENHRY and CDR2 SYGVKD.

In its sample, this clone was seen once. The V call is TRBV5-5, the J call TRBJ2-7; D perhaps matches TRBD2 (6 bases). Germline loops: CDR1 SGHKS, CDR2 YYEKEE (reference sequence). CDR3 length: 15 amino acids. The germline V and J ends were trimmed by 0 bases and 4 bases, with 14 bases remaining between them. CDR3 coding DNA: TGTGCCAGCAGCTTGGGTCGTATAGGGACTTACGAGCAGTACTTC. Protein product: CASSLGRIGTYEQYF.

The V call is TRBV19, the J call TRBJ2-7, with unresolved D. Trimming cost V 4 bases and J 0 bases, with 7 bases left between them. The CDR3 runs to 13 residues. The V gene's germline CDR1 is LNHDA and CDR2 SQIVND (reference sequence). The CDR3 sequence is CASSTLSSYEQYF. CDR3 DNA sequence: TGTGCCAGTAGTACGTTGAGCTCCTACGAGCAGTACTTC.

V usage is TRBV15 and J usage is TRBJ2-7, with 14 positions matching TRBD2. This CDR3 comprises 16 residues. The ends lost 5 bases at V and 4 bases at J; junction bases unmatched: 7. The germline CDR1 and CDR2 sequences are LNHNV and YYDKDF (reference sequence). The CDR3 spells CATSGGTSGSSYEQYF. CDR3 nucleotides: TGTGCCACCAGCGGGGGGACTAGCGGGAGTAGTTACGAGCAGTACTTC.

This chain uses TRBV7-8 with TRBJ2-5; D might be TRBD2 (5 bases). V lost 1 base and J 5 bases, leaving 11 bases between the germline ends. Germline CDR1 and CDR2: SGHVS and FQNEAQ. The CDR3 length is 14 residues. In nucleotides, the CDR3 is TGTGCCAGCAGCTTAGTAGAGGGTACGGAGACCCAGTACTTC. Encoded protein: CASSLVEGTETQYF.

The rearrangement joins TRBV15 to TRBJ2-3, with TRBD2 matching 11 bases. With 0 bases clipped from V and 6 bases from J, the junction kept 17 bases outside the gene matches. CDR1 and CDR2 (germline): LNHNV, YYDKDF (reference sequence). The length of the CDR3 is 20 residues. In DNA, the CDR3 is TGTGCCACCAGCAGAGATTTAAGGGGCGTCTATAGCGGGAGGGCTGATACGCAGTATTTT. Translation: CATSRDLRGVYSGRADTQYF.

This clone appeared a single time. The chain carries TRBV29-1 and TRBJ2-1, with a tentative D call TRBD2 (6 bases). V lost 3 bases, J lost 6 bases, and 12 bases lay in between. This CDR3 is 13 amino acids long. The germline V gene has CDR1 SQVTM and CDR2 ANQGSEA. CDR3 DNA: TGCAGCGTTGAGGGGAGGAGGCTCAATGAGCAGTTCTTC. It yields the protein CSVEGRRLNEQFF.